This T cell receptor (beta chain) is drawn from a study of immune evolution from preneoplasia to lung adenocarcinoma. Clones were read by immunoSEQ multiplex PCR, and TCRdb kept only the in-frame ones, dropping some. The sample holds about 5,200 clones, about 79% seen once. Trimming at V came to 4 bases and at J to 7 bases, leaving 25 bases not matched to a gene. The germline V gene has CDR1 SGHRS and CDR2 YFSETQ. CDR3 size: 20 residues. The material sequenced was FFPE normal lung tissue adjacent to the tumor. The genes are TRBV5-1 and TRBJ2-5; TRBD2 aligns across 10 bases. The TCR was taken from a person in their sixties with lung adenocarcinoma. The CDR3 is CASSTTSGTSDRKERWTQYF. The CDR3 DNA is TGCGCCAGCAGCACTACCAGCGGGACTAGCGACAGAAAGGAAAGGTGGACCCAGTACTTC.